The rows below give T cell receptor beta chains drawn from one sample of a study of blood T cell repertoires in COVID-19. Only in-frame clones appear in the TCRdb table, and some are missing; sequencing was by immunoSEQ multiplex PCR. The sample lists more than 110,000 clones, roughly 80% seen once, with 4% in the top ten. Sequenced: peripheral blood. All receptors derive from a woman aged 60-70 years with acute or convalescent COVID-19. The CDR3 runs from the conserved cysteine through the conserved F or W. The D gene is left open where the match is weak. The listing skips clone size in some rows; elsewhere it reads once, few, many or a size class.

clone size: NA; D gene: NA; V gene: TRBV5-1; J gene: TRBJ2-7; CDR3 protein: CASSGDRYEQYF; CDR3 DNA: TGCGCCAGCAGCGGCGACAGGTACGAGCAGTACTTC
clone size: NA; D gene: TRBD2; V gene: TRBV5-3; J gene: TRBJ2-1; CDR3 protein: CARRPTSGHNEQFF; CDR3 DNA: TGTGCCAGAAGACCTACTAGCGGGCACAATGAGCAGTTCTTC
clone size: NA; D gene: TRBD1; V gene: TRBV2; J gene: TRBJ1-3; CDR3 protein: CASTGTGGAGNTIYF; CDR3 DNA: TGTGCCAGCACCGGGACAGGGGGCGCCGGAAACACCATATATTTT
clone size: NA; D gene: NA; V gene: TRBV6-5; J gene: TRBJ1-1; CDR3 protein: CASSKSRGLNTEAFF; CDR3 DNA: TGTGCCAGCAGTAAATCCAGGGGCTTGAACACTGAAGCTTTCTTT
clone size: NA; D gene: TRBD1; V gene: TRBV2; J gene: TRBJ1-5; CDR3 protein: CASSALWTGIRQPQHF; CDR3 DNA: TGTGCCAGCAGTGCCCTCTGGACAGGGATAAGGCAGCCCCAGCATTTT
clone size: NA; D gene: TRBD2; V gene: TRBV24-1; J gene: TRBJ2-5; CDR3 protein: CATSDPVPGLAGAVYQETQYF; CDR3 DNA: TGTGCCACCAGTGATCCAGTCCCGGGACTAGCGGGAGCCGTCTACCAAGAGACCCAGTACTTC
clone size: NA; D gene: NA; V gene: TRBV28; J gene: TRBJ1-2; CDR3 protein: CASSLSGRGYGYTF; CDR3 DNA: TGTGCCAGCAGTTTATCGGGGAGGGGCTATGGCTACACCTTC
clone size: NA; D gene: TRBD2; V gene: TRBV2; J gene: TRBJ2-7; CDR3 protein: CASSTSGSFHEQYF; CDR3 DNA: TGTGCCAGCAGTACTAGCGGGAGTTTTCACGAGCAGTACTTC
clone size: NA; D gene: TRBD1; V gene: TRBV11-3; J gene: TRBJ2-7; CDR3 protein: CASSVGQGAYEQYF; CDR3 DNA: TGTGCCAGCAGCGTGGGACAGGGGGCCTACGAGCAGTACTTC
clone size: NA; D gene: NA; V gene: TRBV7-3; J gene: TRBJ2-2; CDR3 protein: CASSLNSYTGELFF; CDR3 DNA: TGTGCCAGCAGCTTAAACTCCTACACCGGGGAGCTGTTTTTT
clone size: NA; D gene: NA; V gene: TRBV27; J gene: TRBJ2-6; CDR3 protein: CASGTVPGANVLTF; CDR3 DNA: TGTGCCAGCGGCACAGTTCCTGGGGCCAACGTCCTGACTTTC
clone size: NA; D gene: TRBD2; V gene: TRBV7-2; J gene: TRBJ2-1; CDR3 protein: CASSLSGGYNEQFF; CDR3 DNA: TGTGCCAGCAGCTTAAGCGGGGGCTACAATGAGCAGTTCTTC
clone size: NA; D gene: NA; V gene: TRBV11-3; J gene: TRBJ2-6; CDR3 protein: CASSSSRLKKLSGANVLTF; CDR3 DNA: TGTGCCAGCAGCTCAAGCCGCCTCAAAAAACTCTCCGGGGCCAACGTCCTGACTTTC
clone size: medium-sized; D gene: TRBD1; V gene: TRBV6-4; J gene: TRBJ2-1; CDR3 protein: CASSPGGANNEQFF; CDR3 DNA: TGTGCCAGCAGTCCAGGGGGCGCGAACAATGAGCAGTTCTTC
clone size: NA; D gene: TRBD2; V gene: TRBV7-2; J gene: TRBJ2-3; CDR3 protein: CASSSGTSGARSTDTQYF; CDR3 DNA: TGTGCCAGCAGCTCCGGGACTAGCGGGGCCCGAAGCACAGATACGCAGTATTTT
clone size: NA; D gene: TRBD2; V gene: TRBV19; J gene: TRBJ2-7; CDR3 protein: CASSKGTSGSNSYEQYF; CDR3 DNA: TGTGCCAGTAGCAAAGGGACTAGCGGGAGTAACTCCTACGAGCAGTACTTC
clone size: NA; D gene: NA; V gene: TRBV30; J gene: TRBJ2-7; CDR3 protein: CAWSVAYEQYF; CDR3 DNA: TGTGCCTGGAGTGTGGCATACGAGCAGTACTTC
clone size: NA; D gene: NA; V gene: TRBV24-1; J gene: TRBJ2-1; CDR3 protein: CATSGKSYNEQFF; CDR3 DNA: TGTGCCACCTCGGGGAAATCCTACAATGAGCAGTTCTTC
clone size: NA; D gene: TRBD1; V gene: TRBV6-5; J gene: TRBJ2-7; CDR3 protein: CASSYGQGVGEQYF; CDR3 DNA: TGTGCCAGCAGTTACGGACAGGGGGTGGGAGAGCAGTACTTC
clone size: NA; D gene: TRBD1; V gene: TRBV10-1; J gene: TRBJ1-1; CDR3 protein: CASSEVQGGTEAFF; CDR3 DNA: TGCGCCAGCAGTGAGGTGCAGGGGGGTACTGAAGCTTTCTTT
clone size: NA; D gene: TRBD2; V gene: TRBV6-1; J gene: TRBJ2-7; CDR3 protein: CASSELGGLGVSYEQYF; CDR3 DNA: TGTGCCAGCAGTGAACTCGGGGGACTAGGTGTCTCCTACGAGCAGTACTTC
clone size: NA; D gene: TRBD2; V gene: TRBV4-2; J gene: TRBJ2-7; CDR3 protein: CASSQDSGRFEQYF; CDR3 DNA: TGTGCCAGCAGCCAAGATAGCGGGAGATTCGAGCAGTACTTC
clone size: NA; D gene: NA; V gene: TRBV10-1; J gene: TRBJ1-1; CDR3 protein: CASSIQPNTEAFF; CDR3 DNA: TGCGCCAGCAGTATACAGCCGAACACTGAAGCTTTCTTT
clone size: NA; D gene: TRBD2; V gene: TRBV7-2; J gene: TRBJ2-7; CDR3 protein: CASSLGTSGSREQYF; CDR3 DNA: TGTGCCAGCAGCTTAGGGACTAGCGGGAGTAGAGAGCAGTACTTC
clone size: NA; D gene: NA; V gene: TRBV28; J gene: TRBJ2-1; CDR3 protein: CASGRDNSYNEQFF; CDR3 DNA: TGTGCCAGCGGCCGGGACAACTCCTACAATGAGCAGTTCTTC
clone size: NA; D gene: NA; V gene: TRBV6-5; J gene: TRBJ1-2; CDR3 protein: CASSYAGQNIYGYTF; CDR3 DNA: TGTGCCAGCAGTTACGCGGGGCAGAACATCTATGGCTACACCTTC
clone size: NA; D gene: TRBD1; V gene: TRBV11-3; J gene: TRBJ1-1; CDR3 protein: CASRDSTGGDAAFF; CDR3 DNA: TGTGCCAGCAGAGACTCGACAGGGGGGGACGCAGCTTTCTTT
clone size: once; D gene: TRBD2; V gene: TRBV3-1/TRBV3-2; J gene: TRBJ2-3; CDR3 protein: CASSQSGRWEDTQYF; CDR3 DNA: TGTGCCAGCAGCCAAAGCGGGAGGTGGGAAGATACGCAGTATTTT
clone size: NA; D gene: TRBD1; V gene: TRBV7-2; J gene: TRBJ1-1; CDR3 protein: CASSSDRGGTEAFF; CDR3 DNA: TGTGCCAGCAGCTCCGACAGGGGAGGCACTGAAGCTTTCTTT
clone size: NA; D gene: NA; V gene: TRBV3-1/TRBV3-2; J gene: TRBJ1-6; CDR3 protein: CASSQDIITGTPLHF; CDR3 DNA: TGTGCCAGCAGCCAAGATATTATCACGGGGACACCCCTCCACTTT
clone size: few; D gene: NA; V gene: TRBV6-2/TRBV6-3; J gene: TRBJ2-5; CDR3 protein: CASSNPETQYF; CDR3 DNA: TGTGCCAGCAGCAATCCGGAGACCCAGTACTTC
clone size: NA; D gene: TRBD2; V gene: TRBV19; J gene: TRBJ2-1; CDR3 protein: CASSYGGRVSIGDEQFF; CDR3 DNA: TGTGCCAGTAGTTACGGCGGGAGGGTTTCTATTGGCGATGAGCAGTTCTTC
clone size: NA; D gene: TRBD1; V gene: TRBV25-1; J gene: TRBJ1-4; CDR3 protein: CASREGGQGREKLFF; CDR3 DNA: TGTGCCAGCAGGGAGGGAGGACAGGGTCGTGAAAAACTGTTTTTT
clone size: NA; D gene: TRBD1; V gene: TRBV7-9; J gene: TRBJ1-1; CDR3 protein: CASSLVDRGITEAFF; CDR3 DNA: TGTGCCAGCAGCTTGGTCGACAGGGGGATCACTGAAGCTTTCTTT
clone size: NA; D gene: TRBD1; V gene: TRBV5-1; J gene: TRBJ1-6; CDR3 protein: CASSLGGLQGNSPLHF; CDR3 DNA: TGCGCCAGCAGCTTGGGGGGCTTACAGGGGAATTCACCCCTCCACTTT
clone size: NA; D gene: NA; V gene: TRBV10-3; J gene: TRBJ1-2; CDR3 protein: CAISDLKTGSPNYGYTF; CDR3 DNA: TGTGCCATCAGTGATTTGAAAACAGGGTCCCCTAACTATGGCTACACCTTC
clone size: NA; D gene: NA; V gene: TRBV4-3; J gene: TRBJ2-2; CDR3 protein: CASSQGILWNTGELFF; CDR3 DNA: TGCGCCAGCAGCCAAGGTATACTTTGGAACACCGGGGAGCTGTTTTTT
clone size: few; D gene: NA; V gene: TRBV11-3; J gene: TRBJ1-1; CDR3 protein: CASSPREGGTEAFF; CDR3 DNA: TGTGCCAGCAGCCCCAGGGAAGGGGGCACTGAAGCTTTCTTT
clone size: NA; D gene: TRBD1; V gene: TRBV7-9; J gene: TRBJ2-7; CDR3 protein: CASSLDGAGGYEQYF; CDR3 DNA: TGTGCCAGCAGCTTAGACGGGGCAGGGGGCTACGAGCAGTACTTC
clone size: NA; D gene: NA; V gene: TRBV7-9; J gene: TRBJ1-1; CDR3 protein: CASGRVNTEAFF; CDR3 DNA: TGTGCCAGCGGTCGAGTGAACACTGAAGCTTTCTTT
clone size: NA; D gene: TRBD1; V gene: TRBV19; J gene: TRBJ2-2; CDR3 protein: CASRKPDRVGTGTGELFF; CDR3 DNA: TGTGCCAGTAGGAAACCCGACAGGGTTGGTACCGGCACCGGGGAGCTGTTTTTT
clone size: once; D gene: TRBD1; V gene: TRBV12-3/TRBV12-4; J gene: TRBJ2-2; CDR3 protein: CATQGLPGELFF; CDR3 DNA: TGTGCCACACAGGGGTTGCCCGGGGAGCTGTTTTTT
clone size: NA; D gene: TRBD2; V gene: TRBV7-8; J gene: TRBJ2-3; CDR3 protein: CASSLERFGRATRDTQYF; CDR3 DNA: TGTGCCAGCAGCTTAGAACGCTTCGGGAGGGCAACGCGCGATACGCAGTATTTT
clone size: few; D gene: NA; V gene: TRBV6-6; J gene: TRBJ2-3; CDR3 protein: CASSGGDKGSTDTQYF; CDR3 DNA: TGTGCCAGTTCTGGCGGGGATAAGGGCAGCACAGATACGCAGTATTTT
clone size: NA; D gene: TRBD1; V gene: TRBV19; J gene: TRBJ1-5; CDR3 protein: CASSLDRVINQPQHF; CDR3 DNA: TGTGCCAGTAGCCTAGACAGGGTCATCAATCAGCCCCAGCATTTT
clone size: NA; D gene: NA; V gene: TRBV19; J gene: TRBJ1-1; CDR3 protein: CASNGWAGTEAFF; CDR3 DNA: TGTGCCAGTAATGGGTGGGCGGGAACTGAAGCTTTCTTT
clone size: NA; D gene: NA; V gene: TRBV28; J gene: TRBJ1-1; CDR3 protein: CASSLSTRDTEAFF; CDR3 DNA: TGTGCCAGCAGTTTGTCAACGAGAGACACTGAAGCTTTCTTT
clone size: NA; D gene: NA; V gene: TRBV2; J gene: TRBJ2-7; CDR3 protein: CASRLADNYEQYF; CDR3 DNA: TGTGCCAGCAGGTTAGCGGACAACTACGAGCAGTACTTC
clone size: NA; D gene: TRBD1; V gene: TRBV3-1/TRBV3-2; J gene: TRBJ2-1; CDR3 protein: CASRVGTGPSNEQFF; CDR3 DNA: TGTGCCAGCAGGGTCGGGACAGGGCCCTCCAATGAGCAGTTCTTC
clone size: NA; D gene: NA; V gene: TRBV29-1; J gene: TRBJ1-2; CDR3 protein: CSAPAGDNYGYTF; CDR3 DNA: TGCAGCGCTCCGGCCGGGGATAACTATGGCTACACCTTC
clone size: NA; D gene: TRBD2; V gene: TRBV7-8; J gene: TRBJ2-7; CDR3 protein: CASSLGTSLTYEQYF; CDR3 DNA: TGTGCCAGCAGCTTAGGGACTAGCCTTACCTACGAGCAGTACTTC
clone size: NA; D gene: TRBD1; V gene: TRBV2; J gene: TRBJ2-7; CDR3 protein: CASRDRASYEQYF; CDR3 DNA: TGTGCCAGCAGGGACAGGGCTTCCTACGAGCAGTACTTC
clone size: NA; D gene: NA; V gene: TRBV14; J gene: TRBJ2-1; CDR3 protein: CASSQDGLRNEQFF; CDR3 DNA: TGTGCCAGCAGCCAAGACGGGTTACGTAATGAGCAGTTCTTC
clone size: once; D gene: TRBD2; V gene: TRBV7-9; J gene: TRBJ2-7; CDR3 protein: CASSPVGGALYEQYF; CDR3 DNA: TGTGCCAGCAGCCCCGTCGGGGGGGCCCTCTACGAGCAGTACTTC
clone size: NA; D gene: TRBD1; V gene: TRBV28; J gene: TRBJ1-2; CDR3 protein: CASRSGQGTYGYTF; CDR3 DNA: TGTGCCAGCAGATCCGGACAGGGTACCTATGGCTACACCTTC
clone size: NA; D gene: NA; V gene: TRBV19; J gene: TRBJ2-1; CDR3 protein: CASTGVSSYNEQFF; CDR3 DNA: TGTGCCAGTACAGGGGTTAGCTCCTACAATGAGCAGTTCTTC
clone size: NA; D gene: NA; V gene: TRBV19; J gene: TRBJ2-1; CDR3 protein: CASSIYSGMGYNEQFF; CDR3 DNA: TGTGCCAGTAGTATCTATTCAGGGATGGGCTACAATGAGCAGTTCTTC
clone size: NA; D gene: NA; V gene: TRBV28; J gene: TRBJ1-5; CDR3 protein: CASSLRERVYDQPQHF; CDR3 DNA: TGTGCCAGCAGTCTCCGGGAAAGGGTCTATGATCAGCCCCAGCATTTT
clone size: NA; D gene: NA; V gene: TRBV7-9; J gene: TRBJ2-7; CDR3 protein: CASSSYLEQYF; CDR3 DNA: TGTGCCAGCAGCTCGTACCTAGAGCAGTACTTC
clone size: NA; D gene: NA; V gene: TRBV12-5; J gene: TRBJ1-1; CDR3 protein: CASGPGGSAFF; CDR3 DNA: TGTGCTAGTGGACCGGGTGGGTCGGCTTTCTTT